This section outlines one T cell receptor (beta chain) sequence together with its context. Antigen unknown. Assay used: immunoSEQ multiplex PCR; TCRdb lists only in-frame clones, some missing. The sample holds about 1.1 million clones, around 78% seen once. The source of the sample is a study of shared clonotypes between healthy human individuals. Study as a whole: CD4 naive cells filled three plates per donor, CD4 memory three, CD8 naive two and CD8 memory one. Study-level findings and limits: Richness estimates generally favored naive over memory subsets.

Looked up from germline, CDR1 is SGHTA and CDR2 is FQGTGA. The CDR3 consists of 16 residues. The germline V and J ends were trimmed by 4 bases and 4 bases, with 17 bases remaining between them. The sequenced sample consisted of memory CD4+ T cells from PBMCs. As to subset: CD45RA-negative fraction. This clonotype was sampled from a man younger than 30 in good health. Some clones in this sample may be carry-over from other donors' samples. V and J are TRBV7-3 and TRBJ1-5; tentative D call: TRBD1 (6 bases). In DNA, the CDR3 is TGTGCCAGCAGCTCAGGGGAGCCCATAGTGAATCAGCCCCAGCATTTT. This translates into CASSSGEPIVNQPQHF.